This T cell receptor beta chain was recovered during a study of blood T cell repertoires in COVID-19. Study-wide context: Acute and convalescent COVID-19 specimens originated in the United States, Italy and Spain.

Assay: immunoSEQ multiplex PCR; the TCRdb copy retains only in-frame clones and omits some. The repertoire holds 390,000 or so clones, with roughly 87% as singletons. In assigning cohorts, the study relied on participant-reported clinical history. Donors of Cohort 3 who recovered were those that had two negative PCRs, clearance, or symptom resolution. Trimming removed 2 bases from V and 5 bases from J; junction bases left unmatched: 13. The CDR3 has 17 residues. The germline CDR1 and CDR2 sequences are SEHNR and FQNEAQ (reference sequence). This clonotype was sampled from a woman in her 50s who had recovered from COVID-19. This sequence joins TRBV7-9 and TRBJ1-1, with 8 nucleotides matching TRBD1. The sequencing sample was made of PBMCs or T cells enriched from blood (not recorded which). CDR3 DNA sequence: TGTGCCAGCAGCTTATCGCGACCCAGGGGGCTTTCAACTGAAGCTTTCTTT. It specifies CASSLSRPRGLSTEAFF. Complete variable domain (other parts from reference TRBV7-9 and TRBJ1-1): DTGVSQNPRHKITKRGQNVTFRCDPISEHNRLYWYRQTLGQGPEFLTYFQNEAQLEKSRLLSDRFSAERPKGSFSTLEIQRTEQGDSAMYLCASSLSRPRGLSTEAFFGQGTRLTVV.